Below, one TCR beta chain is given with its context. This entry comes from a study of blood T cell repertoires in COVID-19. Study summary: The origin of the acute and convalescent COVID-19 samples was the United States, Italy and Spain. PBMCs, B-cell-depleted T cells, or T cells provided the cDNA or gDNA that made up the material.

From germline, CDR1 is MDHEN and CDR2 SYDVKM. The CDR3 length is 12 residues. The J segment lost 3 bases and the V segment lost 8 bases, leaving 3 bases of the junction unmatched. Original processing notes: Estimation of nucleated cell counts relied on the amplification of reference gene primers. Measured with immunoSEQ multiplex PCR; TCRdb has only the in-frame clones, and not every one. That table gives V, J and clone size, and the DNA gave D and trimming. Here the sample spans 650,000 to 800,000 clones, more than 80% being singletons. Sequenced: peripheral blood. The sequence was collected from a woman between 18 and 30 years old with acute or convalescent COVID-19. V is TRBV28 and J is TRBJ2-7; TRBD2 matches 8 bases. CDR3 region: CASFSGDYEQYF. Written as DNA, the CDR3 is TGTGCCAGCTTTAGCGGGGACTACGAGCAGTACTTC.